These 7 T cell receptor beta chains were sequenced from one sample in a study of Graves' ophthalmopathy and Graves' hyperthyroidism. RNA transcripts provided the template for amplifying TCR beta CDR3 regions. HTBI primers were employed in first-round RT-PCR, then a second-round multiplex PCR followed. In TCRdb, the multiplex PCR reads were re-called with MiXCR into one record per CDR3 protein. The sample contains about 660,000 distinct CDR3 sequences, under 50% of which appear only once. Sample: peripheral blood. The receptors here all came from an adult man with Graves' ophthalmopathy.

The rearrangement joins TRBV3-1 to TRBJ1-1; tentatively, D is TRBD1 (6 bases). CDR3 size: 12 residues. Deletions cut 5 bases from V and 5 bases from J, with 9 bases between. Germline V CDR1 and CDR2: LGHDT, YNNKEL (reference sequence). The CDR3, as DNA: TGTGCCAGCAGCGCAGGGGTGACTGAAGCTTTCTTT. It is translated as CASSAGVTEAFF.

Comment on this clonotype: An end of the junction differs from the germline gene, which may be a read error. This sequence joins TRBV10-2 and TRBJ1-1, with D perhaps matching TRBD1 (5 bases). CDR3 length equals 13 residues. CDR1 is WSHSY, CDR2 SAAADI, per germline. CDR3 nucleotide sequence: TGTGCCTGGAGTGTGGGGGGGAATGTTGAAGCTTTCTTT. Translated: CAWSVGGNVEAFF.

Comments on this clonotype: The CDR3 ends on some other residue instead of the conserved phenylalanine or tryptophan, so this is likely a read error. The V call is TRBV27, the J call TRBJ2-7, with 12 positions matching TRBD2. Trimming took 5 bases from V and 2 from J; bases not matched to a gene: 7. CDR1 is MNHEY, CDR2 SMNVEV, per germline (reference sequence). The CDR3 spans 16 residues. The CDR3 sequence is CASSTQSSGRAYEQYI. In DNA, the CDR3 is TGTGCCAGCAGTACCCAATCTAGCGGGAGGGCCTACGAGCAGTACATC.

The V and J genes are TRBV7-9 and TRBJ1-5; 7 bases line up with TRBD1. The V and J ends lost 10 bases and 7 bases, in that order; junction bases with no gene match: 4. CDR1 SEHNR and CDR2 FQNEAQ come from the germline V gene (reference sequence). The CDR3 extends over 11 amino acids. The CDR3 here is CAIIRGQPQHF. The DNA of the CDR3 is TGTGCCATCATCAGGGGGCAGCCCCAGCATTTT.

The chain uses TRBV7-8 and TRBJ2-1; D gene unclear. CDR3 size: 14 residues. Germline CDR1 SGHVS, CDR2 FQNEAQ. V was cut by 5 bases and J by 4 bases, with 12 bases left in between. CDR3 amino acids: CASSIPDGYNEQFF. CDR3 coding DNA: TGTGCCAGCAGCATTCCTGACGGATACAATGAGCAGTTCTTC.

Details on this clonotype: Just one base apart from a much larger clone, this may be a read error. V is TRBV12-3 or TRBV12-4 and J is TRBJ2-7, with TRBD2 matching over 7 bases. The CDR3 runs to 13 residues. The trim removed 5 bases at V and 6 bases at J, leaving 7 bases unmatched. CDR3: CASSLTSVGEQYF. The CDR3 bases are TGTGCCAGCAGTCTCACTAGCGTTGGCGAGCAGTACTTC.

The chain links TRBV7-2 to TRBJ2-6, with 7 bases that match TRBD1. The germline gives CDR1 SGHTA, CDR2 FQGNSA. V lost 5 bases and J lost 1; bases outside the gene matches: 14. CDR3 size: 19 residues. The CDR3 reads CASSPPGQSASSGANVLTF. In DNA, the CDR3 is TGTGCCAGCAGCCCCCCGGGACAGTCGGCCTCTTCTGGGGCCAACGTCCTGACTTTC. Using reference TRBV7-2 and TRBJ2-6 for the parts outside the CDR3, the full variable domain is GAGVSQSPSNKVTEKGKDVELRCDPISGHTALYWYRQSLGQGLEFLIYFQGNSAPDKSGLPSDRFSAERTGGSVSTLTIQRTQQEDSAVYLCASSPPGQSASSGANVLTFGAGSRLTVL.